This TCR beta chain is drawn from a study of cytomegalovirus exposure and HLA in healthy donors (TCRdb year 2017). About the investigation overall: In an earlier analysis of some 610 of the donors, 276 Gb of sequence data and 90 million to 130 million unique TCR beta sequences from 150 million to 200 million T cells were reported. The study was designed to test whether signatures of past pathogen exposure could be identified by cataloging public T cell receptors. Across under 500 genotyped donors of the cohort, an average of about 220,000 unique TCR beta nucleotide sequences per donor were sequenced, and approximately 17% of those sequences were non-productive. Roughly five DR-DQ haplotypes were handled as single units for association and clustering because linkage in the cohort was strong. The study used immunosequencing to profile the T cell repertoires of approximately 630 subjects and linked those repertoires to cytomegalovirus serostatus. To study patterns of TCR occurrence, a later analysis re-analyzed previously published TCR beta repertoires from around 660 donors and added high-resolution HLA genotyping. Approximately 310 gigabases of sequencing data and approximately 91 million unique TCR sequences made up an early release that covered several hundred HLA-typed donors. High-throughput TCR immunosequencing, statistical association of individual TCRs with disease status, and machine learning were combined to predict cytomegalovirus infection status. Rather than drawing on any new phenotypic data, the later analysis identified candidate immune exposures from TCR beta sequences and the way those sequences occurred across donors. HLA typing covered class I and class II loci at four-digit resolution. Along with the roughly 670-subject first cohort, a separate validation cohort of over a hundred different subjects was used. Every repertoire in the discovery cohort had been generated on one and the same sequencing platform. Genome-wide SNP genotypes for about 60% of the 666 donors were used in a later genetic analysis, which treated that subset as a discovery cohort. In an earlier analysis of about 590 of the donors, high-throughput TCR beta sequencing was used to judge whether each TCR beta V gene segment behaved as functional or pseudogenic. Donor age, sex, ethnicity and CMV serostatus were collected together with the repertoire data. The number of typed donors differed by locus: about 620-630 for A, B, C, DRB1 and DQB1; 500 to 550 for DQA1; 606 for DPA1; and about 450 for DPB1. Among the 398 genotyped donors, around 81% belonged to the genetic ancestry cluster associated with self-reported Caucasian donors. Paper-wide results and their limitations: This cohort had only TCR beta chains sequenced, and the lack of alpha or paired-chain data limited which features could be detected. A further reported finding was that TCR beta sequences accurately predicted the HLA-A and HLA-B alleles for most subjects in the first cohort. Immune exposure information for the cohort was limited to CMV serostatus. In a later analysis, the rate of TCR association differed among HLA loci, with DRB1 alleles having the most associated TCRs and HLA-C alleles having the fewest. In a later genetic analysis, fewer N-insertions in productive TCRs were reported among donors in an Asian-associated ancestry cluster than the 666-donor mean. Because HLA typing was missing for some donors at each locus, association tests included only the typed subset. A group of highly shared sequence variants was considered likely to be a technical artifact of the sequencing pipeline. It was suggested by the authors that the approach could potentially be generalized to other disease states and immunological phenotypes. Because counts were too low, about 15 rarely observed V segments, including chromosome 9 orphons, were left out of the earlier analysis of about 500 of the donors. Broadly in line with IMGT annotations, most TCR beta V segments showed up in productive rearrangements about 90% or about 30% of the time in an earlier analysis of approximately 640 of the donors. The study listed 164 TCR beta chains as associated with cytomegalovirus. Sequencing depth was assumed to be roughly uniform across donors in the presence/absence analyses, though that assumption may not hold. Correlated functional status among segregating V segments might reflect linkage disequilibrium, but an unknown experimental factor could not be ruled out. Most TCR sequences were seen in very few donors, while some public TCRs were found in many individuals. A later analysis found that most CMV-associated TCR beta chains appeared HLA-restricted, with HLA associations seemingly driven largely by CMV exposure. In both the original and validation cohorts, the classifier was reported to diagnose cytomegalovirus status with high specificity and sensitivity. Specific HLA alleles were associated with over 15,000 TCR beta sequences at a false discovery rate of 0.05 in a later analysis. Three of the identified cytomegalovirus-associated TCR beta chains were confirmed in vitro to be specific for cytomegalovirus antigens. A later analysis reported that several top co-occurrence clusters appeared linked to parvovirus B19, influenza, CMV and Epstein-Barr virus. V-gene and J-gene trimming of TCR beta chains was associated with a missense DCLRE1C variant in a later genetic analysis, and the association was replicated in an independent cohort. Some IMGT-functional V segments, including TRBV6-2 and TRBV6-3, could not be told apart with the 87-base-pair reads, so those segments were excluded. Compared with equally common non-associated chains, HLA-associated TCR beta chains in a later analysis were more clonally expanded and had lower generation probabilities. Assigning TCR associations to individual alleles was difficult when HLA alleles, especially DR and DQ, strongly co-occurred.

The cohort comprised 666 healthy bone marrow donors. All cohort members were sampled while nominally healthy, although unrecorded immune exposures were likely present. The donor tested CMV seronegative, placing the donor among the roughly 350 seronegative members of the cohort. Every donor gave a peripheral blood sample, and the peripheral blood mononuclear cells from that sample were used for TCR beta sequencing. The Qiagen DNeasy Blood Extraction Kit was used to extract genomic DNA from the blood cell samples. This clone was counted only a few times. Which antigen it targets is not known. Qualities for individual bases were not recorded, and no much larger clone is one base off. Receptors were amplified or captured by the immunoSEQ multiplex PCR assay. For the multiplex PCR, a mixture combining 60 forward primers for TCR Vbeta segments and 13 reverse primers for TCR Jbeta segments was used. The CDR3 region of rearranged TCR beta genes was amplified from genomic DNA with a multiplex PCR assay. The amplified TCR beta libraries were sequenced on the Illumina HiSeq System as 87-base-pair reads. The authors processed their data as follows. In a later analysis, 70 million to 95 million unique TCR beta chains were counted across the 500 to 700 repertoires, and roughly 11 million of these chains were shared by at least two donors. A nearest-neighbor algorithm error-corrected the raw reads and collapsed the reads into unique sequences, merging closely related sequences to remove PCR and sequencing errors. CDR3 sequences were aligned to IMGT reference sequences to assign V, D and J gene segments. For a sequence to be retained, at least a six-nucleotide match to both a V gene segment and a J gene segment was required. Rearrangements were called productive when the CDR3 lacked stop codons and stayed in frame with V and J; all others were non-productive. CDR3 was defined by IMGT convention, running from the second conserved V-encoded cysteine to the conserved J-encoded phenylalanine. The earlier analysis of 587 of the donors excluded sequences that lacked an unambiguous match to a single V gene segment. An earlier analysis of over 450 of the donors classified V segments as functional when productive rearrangements were above 56.7% and as segregating when the standard deviation between donors was above 5%. A statistical classification framework was built to diagnose cytomegalovirus status from the catalog of TCR beta chain sequences. In a later analysis, V and J genes were assigned by comparing TCR nucleotide sequences against IMGT/GENE-DB human TR gene sequences. A later analysis assigned CDR3 sequences and most-parsimonious VDJ recombination scenarios with the TCRdist pipeline. In a later analysis, each TCR beta chain was defined by its CDR3 amino acid sequence together with its V-gene family, and reads lacking a unique V-gene family were excluded. In a later analysis, 450 to 600 highly shared, low-generation-probability nucleotide sequences were removed to address suspected cross-contamination and a sequencing artifact. For each public chain, a later analysis derived a clonal expansion index from normalized ranks of inferred template counts within each repertoire. A later analysis computed generation probabilities with a VDJ recombination model fitted to out-of-frame rearrangements, and checked the results against IGoR. A later analysis scored TCR-TCR, TCR-HLA and TCR-CMV co-occurrence with hypergeometric tests, applying a repertoire-size bias correction to TCR pairs. To estimate false discovery rates, a later analysis permuted the HLA or CMV assignments 20 times. In a later analysis, co-occurring TCRs were grouped using DBSCAN, with TCRdist sequence similarity added in when clustering inside HLA-allele-positive subsets. For co-occurrence clustering, repertoires with fewer than 30,000 or more than 120,000 public chains were excluded, along with a handful of repertoires with anomalous nucleotide sharing. TCRdb re-hosts the immuneACCESS table, in-frame sequences only. Its copies lack some clones; in the studies checked, an unresolved V gene accounts for under half of them, and the cause for the rest is not known. V and J calls and clone size come straight from that table; D and trimming were deduced from the DNA. For this sample there are roughly 180,000 clones; about 75% appear just once. The ten largest clones take up 2.5% of the sample.

V was cut back by 5 bases and J by 0 bases, leaving a gap of 7 bases between them. Including cysteine and phenylalanine, the CDR3 has 14 amino acids. The kept DNA is CDR3 alone, 42 bases in frame from the first base. CDR1 SGHDN and CDR2 FVKESK are derived from the germline V gene. Material for sequencing was PBMCs. The receptor's source is a female donor in good health and CMV-seronegative. This receptor chain uses TRBV14 and TRBJ2-2, with no D gene named confidently. The bases are TGTGCCAGCAGCTTGGCGGCGAACACCGGGGAGCTGTTTTTT. This translates into CASSLAANTGELFF.